This T cell receptor beta chain was identified in a study of T cell responses to AZD1222 COVID-19 vaccine (dated by TCRdb to the early 2020s). Study-level background: TCR sequencing was performed for fewer than 250 trial participants, of whom about 200 were given two doses of AZD1222 and 26 were given two doses of MenACWY control vaccine. Trial participants were enrolled into age subgroups of 18-55, 56-69 and 70-plus years, which contained roughly 150, 30 and 60 TCR-sequenced participants, respectively.

General conclusions and limits of the study: Conclusions about previously exposed vaccinees are limited because only 5 or 6 AZD1222 recipients were SARS-CoV-2 seropositive at baseline. Participants were mostly white British and included more females than males, and it was suggested by the authors that clonal diversity may have been underestimated. Reportedly, almost half of the unique spike-specific TCRs recognized epitopes lying outside the regions that are mutated in the B.1.351 and B.1.1.7 variants. After two AZD1222 doses, both the breadth and the depth of spike-specific TCRs were significantly higher than at day 0 and than in MenACWY recipients. Because no day 14 peak-response samples were available, repertoires were characterized only after the peak T cell response. CD4 TCRs associated with the vaccine covered the entire spike protein, and the dominant responses were in regions 160-218 and 743-854. In the small 56-69-year group, the increase in depth fell short of significance, most likely because of low power.

With regard to this clone: Its antigen remains unidentified. Base quality data are lacking; no much larger clone is found one base away.

CDR1 and CDR2 (SEHNR, FQNEAQ) derive from the germline V gene (reference sequence). The CDR3 has 14 amino acids, counting the end cysteine and phenylalanine. Only the CDR3 part of the read is kept: 42 bases, read in frame from the first base. V and J lose 3 bases and 8 bases, and a span of 16 bases separates them. The time point label here, explained by the study, means: about 28 days (+/-7) after the second vaccine dose. AZD1222 recipients given second doses at about 4 weeks or at about 12 weeks were pooled, since spike-specific TCR depth and breadth were not found to differ between the two schedules. Vaccinee samples came from UK trials COV001 and COV002, including a single-blind randomized controlled phase 2/3 trial of AZD1222 (ChAdOx1 nCoV-19) in healthy adults. For TCRbeta chain sequencing, PBMC samples were collected from trial participants at day 0 and at day 28 after the second dose. The CDR3 regions of human TCRbeta chains were analyzed by immunosequencing. The source study handled its data this way. TCRs in the repertoires were compared against a reference library of SARS-CoV-2-specific TCRs that had been generated with the MIRA antigen-specificity platform. Breadth meant the fraction of unique TCRs that were SARS-CoV-2-associated, whereas depth meant the fraction of total T cells that were SARS-CoV-2-associated. Using the MIRA data, each spike-specific TCR was assigned both to the spike region to which the TCR was reactive and to a CD4 or CD8 class. Log10-transformed breadth and depth values were compared by one-way ANOVA with Sidak's multiple comparisons tests. TCRdb took this table from immuneACCESS and kept in-frame rearrangements with V and J called. Such tables lack part of the clones; where checked against another copy, unresolved V genes explain under half of the gap, and the rest is unexplained. That table is the source of V, J and clone size, and D and trimming were worked out from the DNA. The sample table holds approximately 150,000 clones, of which almost 95% were seen once. The ten largest make up roughly 10% of the sample.

The material sequenced was peripheral blood, taken 28 days after the second AZD1222 dose. The TCR sequence derives from an adult who received the AZD1222 COVID-19 vaccine. The chain is made from TRBV7-9 and TRBJ1-2, with the identity of the D gene unclear. Read as DNA, the sequence is TGTGCCAGCAGCTTCTCTACTGGCATGGGGGGCTACACCTTC. This yields the protein CASSFSTGMGGYTF.